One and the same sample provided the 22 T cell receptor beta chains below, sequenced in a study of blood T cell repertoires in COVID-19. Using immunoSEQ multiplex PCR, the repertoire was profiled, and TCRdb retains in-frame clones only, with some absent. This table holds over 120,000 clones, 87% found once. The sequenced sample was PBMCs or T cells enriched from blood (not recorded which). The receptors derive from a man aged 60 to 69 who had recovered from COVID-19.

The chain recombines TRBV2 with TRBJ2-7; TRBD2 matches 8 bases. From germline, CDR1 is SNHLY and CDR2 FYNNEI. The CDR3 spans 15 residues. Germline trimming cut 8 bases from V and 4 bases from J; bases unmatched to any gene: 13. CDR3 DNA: TGTGCCAGCCTCGAGCAACTAGCGGAGGCGTACGAGCAGTACTTC. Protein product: CASLEQLAEAYEQYF.

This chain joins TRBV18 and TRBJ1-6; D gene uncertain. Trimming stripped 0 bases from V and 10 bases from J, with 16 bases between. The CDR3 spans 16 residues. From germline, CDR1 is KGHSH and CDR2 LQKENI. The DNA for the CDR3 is TGTGCCAGCTCACCACCTGGCAGAAGAGGGTCCTCACCCCTCCACTTT. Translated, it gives CASSPPGRRGSSPLHF. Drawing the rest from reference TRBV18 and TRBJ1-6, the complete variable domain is NAGVMQNPRHLVRRRGQEARLRCSPMKGHSHVYWYRQLPEEGLKFMVYLQKENIIDESGMPKERFSAEFPKEGPSILRIQQVVRGDSAAYFCASSPPGRRGSSPLHFGNGTRLTVT.

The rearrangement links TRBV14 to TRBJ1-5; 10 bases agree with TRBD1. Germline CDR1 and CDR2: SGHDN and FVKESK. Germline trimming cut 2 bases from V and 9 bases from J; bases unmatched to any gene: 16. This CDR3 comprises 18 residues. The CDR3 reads CASSQRRGGQGECLPQHF. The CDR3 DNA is TGTGCCAGCAGCCAAAGGAGGGGTGGACAGGGGGAATGTCTGCCCCAGCATTTT.

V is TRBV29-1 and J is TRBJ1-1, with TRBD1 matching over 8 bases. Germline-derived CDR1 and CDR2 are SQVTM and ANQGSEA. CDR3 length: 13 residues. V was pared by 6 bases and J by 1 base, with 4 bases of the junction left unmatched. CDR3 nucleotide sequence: TGCAGCGTGGTGGACAGGGCGAACACTGAAGCTTTCTTT. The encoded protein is CSVVDRANTEAFF.

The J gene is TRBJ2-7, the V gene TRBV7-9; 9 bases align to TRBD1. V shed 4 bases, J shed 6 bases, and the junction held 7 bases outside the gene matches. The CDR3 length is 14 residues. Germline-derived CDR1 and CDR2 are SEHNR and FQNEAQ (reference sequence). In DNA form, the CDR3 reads TGTGCCAGCAGCTCGACAGGGGGGGGCGTCGAGCAGTACTTC. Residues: CASSSTGGGVEQYF.

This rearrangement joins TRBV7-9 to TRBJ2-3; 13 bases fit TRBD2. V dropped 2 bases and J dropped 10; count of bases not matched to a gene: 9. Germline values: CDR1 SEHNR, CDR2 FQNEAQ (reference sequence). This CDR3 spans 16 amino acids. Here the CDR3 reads CASSLTTSGRAGAQYF. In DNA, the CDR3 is TGTGCCAGCAGCTTAACTACTAGCGGGAGGGCCGGGGCGCAGTATTTT.

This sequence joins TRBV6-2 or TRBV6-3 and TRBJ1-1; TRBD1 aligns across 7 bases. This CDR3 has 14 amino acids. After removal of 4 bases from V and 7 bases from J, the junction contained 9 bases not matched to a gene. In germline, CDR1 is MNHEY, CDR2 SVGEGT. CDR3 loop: CASSSTGIVGEAFF. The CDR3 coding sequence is TGTGCCAGCAGTTCGACAGGGATCGTCGGTGAAGCTTTCTTT.

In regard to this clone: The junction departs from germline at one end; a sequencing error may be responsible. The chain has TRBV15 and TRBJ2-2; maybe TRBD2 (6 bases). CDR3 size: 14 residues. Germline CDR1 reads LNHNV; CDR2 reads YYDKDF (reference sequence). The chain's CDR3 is CATTRLANTGELFF. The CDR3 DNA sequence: TGTGCCACCACCAGACTAGCGAACACCGGGGAGCTGTTTTTT.

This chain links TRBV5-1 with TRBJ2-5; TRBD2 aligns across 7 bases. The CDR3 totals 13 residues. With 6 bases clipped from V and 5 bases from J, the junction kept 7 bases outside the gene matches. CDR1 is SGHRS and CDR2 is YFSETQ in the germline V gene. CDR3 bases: TGCGCCAGCACGCGCGAGGGAGGGGAGACCCAGTACTTC. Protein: CASTREGGETQYF.

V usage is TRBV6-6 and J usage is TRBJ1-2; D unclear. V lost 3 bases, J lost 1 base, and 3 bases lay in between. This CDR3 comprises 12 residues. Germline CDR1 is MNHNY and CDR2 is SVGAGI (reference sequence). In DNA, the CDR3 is TGTGCCAGCAGTTATCTTAACTATGGCTACACCTTC. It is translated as CASSYLNYGYTF.

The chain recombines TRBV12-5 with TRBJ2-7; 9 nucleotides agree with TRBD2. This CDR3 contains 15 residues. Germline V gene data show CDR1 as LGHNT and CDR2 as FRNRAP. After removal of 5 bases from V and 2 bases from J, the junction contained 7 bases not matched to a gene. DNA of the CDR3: TGTGCTAGTGGTGCCTTAGCGGGAGAGCCCTACGAGCAGTACTTC. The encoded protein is CASGALAGEPYEQYF.

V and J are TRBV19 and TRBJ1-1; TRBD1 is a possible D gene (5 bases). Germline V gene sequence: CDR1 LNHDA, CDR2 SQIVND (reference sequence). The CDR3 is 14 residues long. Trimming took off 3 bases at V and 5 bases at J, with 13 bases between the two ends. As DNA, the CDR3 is TGTGCCAGTAGTATGACCGGGACTGGGACTGAAGCTTTCTTT. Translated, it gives CASSMTGTGTEAFF.

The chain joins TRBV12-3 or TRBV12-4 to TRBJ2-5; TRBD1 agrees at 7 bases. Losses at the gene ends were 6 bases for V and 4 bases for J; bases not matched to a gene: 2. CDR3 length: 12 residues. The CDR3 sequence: CASRRGPETQYF. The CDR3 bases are TGTGCCAGCAGGAGGGGGCCAGAGACCCAGTACTTC.

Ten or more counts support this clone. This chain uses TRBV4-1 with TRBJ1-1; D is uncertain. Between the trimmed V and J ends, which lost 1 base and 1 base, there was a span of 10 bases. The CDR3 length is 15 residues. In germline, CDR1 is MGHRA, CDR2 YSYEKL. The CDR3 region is CASSQATQANTEAFF. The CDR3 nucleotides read TGCGCCAGCAGCCAAGCCACCCAGGCGAACACTGAAGCTTTCTTT.

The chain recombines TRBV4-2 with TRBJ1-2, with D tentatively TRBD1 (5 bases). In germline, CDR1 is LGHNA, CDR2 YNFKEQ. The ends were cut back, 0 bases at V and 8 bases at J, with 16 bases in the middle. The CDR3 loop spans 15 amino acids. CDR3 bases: TGTGCCAGCAGCCAAGATCAGGCAGGGCCTGGCGGCTACACCTTC. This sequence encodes CASSQDQAGPGGYTF.

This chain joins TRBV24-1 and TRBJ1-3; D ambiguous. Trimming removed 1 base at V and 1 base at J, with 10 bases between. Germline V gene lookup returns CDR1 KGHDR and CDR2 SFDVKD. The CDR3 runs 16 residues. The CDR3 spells CATSDFSPESGNTIYF. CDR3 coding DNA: TGTGCCACCAGTGATTTCTCTCCAGAATCTGGAAACACCATATATTTT.

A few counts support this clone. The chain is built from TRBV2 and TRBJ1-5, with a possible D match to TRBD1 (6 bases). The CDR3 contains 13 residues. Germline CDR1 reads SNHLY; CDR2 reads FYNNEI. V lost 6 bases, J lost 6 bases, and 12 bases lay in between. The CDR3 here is CASSVGQFQPQHF. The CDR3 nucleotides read TGTGCCAGCAGCGTCGGACAGTTTCAGCCCCAGCATTTT.

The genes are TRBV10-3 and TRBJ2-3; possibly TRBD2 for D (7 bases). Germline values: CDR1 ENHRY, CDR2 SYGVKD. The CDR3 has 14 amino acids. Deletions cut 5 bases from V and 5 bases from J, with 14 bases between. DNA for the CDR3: TGTGCCATCAGTCCACGGGGGGCCCTAGATACGCAGTATTTT. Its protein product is CAISPRGALDTQYF.

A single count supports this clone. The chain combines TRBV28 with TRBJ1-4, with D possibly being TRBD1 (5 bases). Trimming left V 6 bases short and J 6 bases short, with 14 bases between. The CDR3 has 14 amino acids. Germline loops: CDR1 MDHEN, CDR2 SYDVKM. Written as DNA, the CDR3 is TGTGCCAGCAGAAAGGGCAGGGTCGATGAAAAACTGTTTTTT. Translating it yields CASRKGRVDEKLFF. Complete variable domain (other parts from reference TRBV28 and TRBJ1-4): DVKVTQSSRYLVKRTGEKVFLECVQDMDHENMFWYRQDPGLGLRLIYFSYDVKMKEKGDIPEGYSVSREKKERFSLILESASTNQTSMYLCASRKGRVDEKLFFGSGTQLSVL.

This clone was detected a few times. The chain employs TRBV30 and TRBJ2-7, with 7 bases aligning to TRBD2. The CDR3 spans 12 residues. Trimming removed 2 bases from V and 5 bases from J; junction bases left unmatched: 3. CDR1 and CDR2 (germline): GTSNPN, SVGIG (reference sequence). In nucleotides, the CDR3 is TGTGCCTGGAGTCCCGGGGGGAACGAGCAGTACTTC. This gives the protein CAWSPGGNEQYF.

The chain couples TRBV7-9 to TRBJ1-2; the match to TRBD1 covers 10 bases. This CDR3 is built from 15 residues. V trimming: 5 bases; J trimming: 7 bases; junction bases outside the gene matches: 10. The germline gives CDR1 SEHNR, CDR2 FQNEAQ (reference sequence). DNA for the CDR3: TGTGCCAGCAGCCCCGGGACAGGGGATATCGGTGGCTACACCTTC. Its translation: CASSPGTGDIGGYTF.

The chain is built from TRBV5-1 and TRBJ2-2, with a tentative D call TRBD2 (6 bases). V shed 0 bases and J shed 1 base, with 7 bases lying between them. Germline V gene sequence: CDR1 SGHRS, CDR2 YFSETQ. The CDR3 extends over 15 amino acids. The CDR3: CASSLGDLNTGELFF. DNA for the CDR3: TGCGCCAGCAGCTTGGGGGACTTGAACACCGGGGAGCTGTTTTTT.